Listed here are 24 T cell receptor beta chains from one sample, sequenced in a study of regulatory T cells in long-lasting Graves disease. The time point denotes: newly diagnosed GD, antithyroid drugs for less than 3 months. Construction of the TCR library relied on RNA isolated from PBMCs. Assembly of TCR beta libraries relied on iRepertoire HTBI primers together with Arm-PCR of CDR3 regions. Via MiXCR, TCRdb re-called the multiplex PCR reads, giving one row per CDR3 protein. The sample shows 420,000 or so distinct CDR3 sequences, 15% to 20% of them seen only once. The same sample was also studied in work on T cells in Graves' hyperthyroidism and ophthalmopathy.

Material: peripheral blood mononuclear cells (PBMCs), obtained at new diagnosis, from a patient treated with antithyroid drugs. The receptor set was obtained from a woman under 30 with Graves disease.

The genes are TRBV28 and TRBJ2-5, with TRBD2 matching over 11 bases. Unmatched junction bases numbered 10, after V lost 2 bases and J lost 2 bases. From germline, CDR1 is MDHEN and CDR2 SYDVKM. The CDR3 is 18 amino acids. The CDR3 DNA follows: TGTGCCAGCAGTTTAATAGCGGGAGGGCCTGATGGTCAAGAGACCCAGTACTTC. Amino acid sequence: CASSLIAGGPDGQETQYF.

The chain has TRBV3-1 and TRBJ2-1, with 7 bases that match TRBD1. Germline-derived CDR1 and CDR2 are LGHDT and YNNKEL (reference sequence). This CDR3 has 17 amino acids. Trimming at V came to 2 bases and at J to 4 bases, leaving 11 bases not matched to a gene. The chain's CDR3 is CASSQQIEGARYNEQFF. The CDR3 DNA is TGTGCCAGCAGCCAACAAATCGAGGGGGCCAGGTACAATGAGCAGTTCTTC.

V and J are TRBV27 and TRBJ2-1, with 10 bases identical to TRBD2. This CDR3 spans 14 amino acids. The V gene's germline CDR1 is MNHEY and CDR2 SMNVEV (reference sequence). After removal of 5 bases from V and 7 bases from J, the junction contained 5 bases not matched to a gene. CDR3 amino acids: CASSRSGRGNEQFF. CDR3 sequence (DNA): TGTGCCAGCAGTAGGAGCGGGAGGGGTAATGAGCAGTTCTTC.

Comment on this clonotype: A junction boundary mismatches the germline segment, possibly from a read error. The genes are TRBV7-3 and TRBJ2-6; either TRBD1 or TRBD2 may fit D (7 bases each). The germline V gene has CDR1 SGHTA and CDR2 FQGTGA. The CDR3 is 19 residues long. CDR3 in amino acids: CASSQDGGTVSSGANVLTF. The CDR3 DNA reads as TGCGCCAGCAGCCAAGACGGGGGGACAGTCTCCTCTGGGGCCAACGTCCTGACTTTC.

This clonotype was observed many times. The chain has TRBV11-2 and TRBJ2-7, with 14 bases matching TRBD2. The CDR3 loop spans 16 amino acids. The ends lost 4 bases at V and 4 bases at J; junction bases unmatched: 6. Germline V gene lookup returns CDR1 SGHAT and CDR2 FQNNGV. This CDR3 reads CASSWRLAGGPYEQYF. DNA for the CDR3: TGTGCCAGCAGCTGGAGACTAGCGGGAGGGCCTTACGAGCAGTACTTC.

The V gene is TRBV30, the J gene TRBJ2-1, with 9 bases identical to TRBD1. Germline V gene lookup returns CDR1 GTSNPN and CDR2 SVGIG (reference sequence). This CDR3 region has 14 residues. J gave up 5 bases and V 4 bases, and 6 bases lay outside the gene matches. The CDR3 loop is CAWNSGTGNNEQFF. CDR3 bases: TGTGCCTGGAACTCCGGGACAGGGAACAATGAGCAGTTCTTC. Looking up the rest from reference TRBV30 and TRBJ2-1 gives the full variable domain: SQTIHQWPATLVQPVGSPLSLECTVEGTSNPNLYWYRQAAGRGLQLLFYSVGIGQISSEVPQNLSASRPQDRQFILSSKKLLLSDSGFYLCAWNSGTGNNEQFFGPGTRLTVL.

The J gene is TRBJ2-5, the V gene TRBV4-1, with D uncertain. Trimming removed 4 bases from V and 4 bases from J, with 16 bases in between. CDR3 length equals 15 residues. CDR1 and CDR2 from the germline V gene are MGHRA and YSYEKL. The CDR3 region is CASSPMETVVETQYF. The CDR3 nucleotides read TGCGCCAGCAGCCCAATGGAGACGGTAGTAGAGACCCAGTACTTC.

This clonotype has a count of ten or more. The CDR3 sequence is CASSFPGAGGREQYF. The CDR3 DNA sequence: TGTGCCAGCAGTTTTCCTGGGGCGGGAGGTCGCGAGCAGTACTTC. The chain uses TRBV28 and TRBJ2-7; 8 positions match TRBD2. V shed 3 bases, J shed 6 bases, and the junction held 10 bases outside the gene matches. The CDR3 contains 15 residues. Germline lookup yields CDR1 MDHEN and CDR2 SYDVKM.

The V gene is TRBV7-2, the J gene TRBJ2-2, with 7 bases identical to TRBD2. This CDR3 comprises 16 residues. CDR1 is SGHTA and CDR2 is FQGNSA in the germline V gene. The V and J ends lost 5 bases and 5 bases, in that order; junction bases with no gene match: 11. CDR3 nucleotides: TGTGCCAGCAGCCTGCTCGGCGGGAGTGGGACCGGGGAGCTGTTTTTT. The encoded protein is CASSLLGGSGTGELFF. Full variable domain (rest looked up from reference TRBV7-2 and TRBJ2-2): GAGVSQSPSNKVTEKGKDVELRCDPISGHTALYWYRQSLGQGLEFLIYFQGNSAPDKSGLPSDRFSAERTGGSVSTLTIQRTQQEDSAVYLCASSLLGGSGTGELFFGEGSRLTVL.

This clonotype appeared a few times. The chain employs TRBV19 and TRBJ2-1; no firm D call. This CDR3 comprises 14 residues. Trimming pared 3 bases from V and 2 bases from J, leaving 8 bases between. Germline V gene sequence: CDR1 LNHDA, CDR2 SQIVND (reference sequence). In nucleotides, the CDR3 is TGTGCCAGTAGTATTCGTCGTACCTACAATGAGCAGTTCTTC. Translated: CASSIRRTYNEQFF.

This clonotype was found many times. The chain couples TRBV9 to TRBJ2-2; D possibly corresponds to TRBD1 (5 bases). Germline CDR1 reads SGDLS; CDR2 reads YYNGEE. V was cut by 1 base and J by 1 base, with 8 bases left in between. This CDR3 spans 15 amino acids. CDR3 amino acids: CASSVTGMNTGELFF. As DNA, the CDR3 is TGTGCCAGCAGCGTAACAGGAATGAACACCGGGGAGCTGTTTTTT.

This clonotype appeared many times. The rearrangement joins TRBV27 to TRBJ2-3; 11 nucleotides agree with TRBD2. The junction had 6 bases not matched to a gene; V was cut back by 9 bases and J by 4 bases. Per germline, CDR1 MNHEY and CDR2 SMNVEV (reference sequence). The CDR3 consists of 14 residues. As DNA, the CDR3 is TGTGCCAGTCGAAAGGGACTAGCGGCAGATACGCAGTATTTT. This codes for CASRKGLAADTQYF.

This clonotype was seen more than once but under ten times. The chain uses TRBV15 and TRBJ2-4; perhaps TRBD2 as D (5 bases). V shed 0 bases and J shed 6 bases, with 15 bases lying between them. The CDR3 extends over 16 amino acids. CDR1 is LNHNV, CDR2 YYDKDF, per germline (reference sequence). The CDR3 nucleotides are TGTGCCACCAGCAGAGATGGAGGACCGAGATTAAACATTCAGTACTTC. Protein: CATSRDGGPRLNIQYF.

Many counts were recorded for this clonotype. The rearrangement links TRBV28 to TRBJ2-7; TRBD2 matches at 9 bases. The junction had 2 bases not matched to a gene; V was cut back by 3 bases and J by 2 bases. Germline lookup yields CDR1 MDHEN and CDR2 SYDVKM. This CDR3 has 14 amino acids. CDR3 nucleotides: TGTGCCAGCAGTTTTAGCGGGGGAGCCTACGAGCAGTACTTC. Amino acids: CASSFSGGAYEQYF.

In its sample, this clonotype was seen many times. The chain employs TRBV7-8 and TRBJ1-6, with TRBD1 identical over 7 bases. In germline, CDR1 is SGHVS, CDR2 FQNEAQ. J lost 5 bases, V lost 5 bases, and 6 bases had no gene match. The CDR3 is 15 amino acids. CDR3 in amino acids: CASSVRTGHNSPLHF. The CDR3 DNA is TGTGCCAGCAGCGTCAGGACAGGACATAATTCACCCCTCCACTTT.

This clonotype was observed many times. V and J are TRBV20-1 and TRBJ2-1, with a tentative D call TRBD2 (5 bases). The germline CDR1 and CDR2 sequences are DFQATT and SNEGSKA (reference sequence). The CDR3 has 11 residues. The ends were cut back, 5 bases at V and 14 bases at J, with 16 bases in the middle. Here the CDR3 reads CSAGTVPGEFF. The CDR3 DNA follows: TGCAGTGCTGGAACAGTCCCCGGGGAGTTCTTC.

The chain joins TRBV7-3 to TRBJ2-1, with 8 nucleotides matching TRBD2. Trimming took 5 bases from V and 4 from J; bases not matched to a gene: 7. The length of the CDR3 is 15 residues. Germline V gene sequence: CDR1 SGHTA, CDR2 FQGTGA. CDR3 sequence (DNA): TGTGCCAGCAGCCCACAGCGGGAGCTATACAATGAGCAGTTCTTC. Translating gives CASSPQRELYNEQFF.

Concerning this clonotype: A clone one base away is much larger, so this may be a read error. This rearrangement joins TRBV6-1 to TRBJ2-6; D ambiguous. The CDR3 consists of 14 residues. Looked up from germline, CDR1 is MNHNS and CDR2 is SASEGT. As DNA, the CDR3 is TGTGCCAGCACCCGGACCTCTGGGACCAACGTCCTGACTTTC. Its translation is CASTRTSGTNVLTF.

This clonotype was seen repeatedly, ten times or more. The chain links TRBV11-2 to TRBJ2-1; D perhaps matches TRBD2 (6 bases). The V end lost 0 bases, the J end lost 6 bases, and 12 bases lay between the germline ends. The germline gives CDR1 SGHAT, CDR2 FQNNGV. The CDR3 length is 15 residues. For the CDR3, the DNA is TGTGCCAGCAGCTTAGAGGCTAGCGTCTTCAATGAGCAGTTCTTC. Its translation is CASSLEASVFNEQFF.

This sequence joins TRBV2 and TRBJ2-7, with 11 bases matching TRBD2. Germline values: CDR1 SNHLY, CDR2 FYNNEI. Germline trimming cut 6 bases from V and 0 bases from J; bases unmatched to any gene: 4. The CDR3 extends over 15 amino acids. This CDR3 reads CASRIAGGSSYEQYF. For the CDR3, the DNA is TGTGCCAGCAGAATAGCGGGAGGGTCCTCCTACGAGCAGTACTTC. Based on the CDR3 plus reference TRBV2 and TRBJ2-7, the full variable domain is EPEVTQTPSHQVTQMGQEVILRCVPISNHLYFYWYRQILGQKVEFLVSFYNNEISEKSEIFDDQFSVERPDGSNFTLKIRSTKLEDSAMYFCASRIAGGSSYEQYFGPGTRLTVT.

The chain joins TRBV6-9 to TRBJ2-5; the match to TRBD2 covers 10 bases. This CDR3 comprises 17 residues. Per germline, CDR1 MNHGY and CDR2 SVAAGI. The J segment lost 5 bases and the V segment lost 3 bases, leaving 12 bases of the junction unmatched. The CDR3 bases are TGTGCCAGCAGTTACCGCTCCCTAGCGGGAGAGTTTGAGACCCAGTACTTC. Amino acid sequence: CASSYRSLAGEFETQYF.

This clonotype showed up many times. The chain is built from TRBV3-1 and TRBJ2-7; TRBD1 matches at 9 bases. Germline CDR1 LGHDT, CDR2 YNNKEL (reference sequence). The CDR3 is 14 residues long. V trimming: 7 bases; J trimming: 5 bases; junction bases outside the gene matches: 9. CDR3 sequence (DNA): TGTGCCAGCATCACGACAGGGGGTAAAAACGAGCAGTACTTC. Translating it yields CASITTGGKNEQYF.

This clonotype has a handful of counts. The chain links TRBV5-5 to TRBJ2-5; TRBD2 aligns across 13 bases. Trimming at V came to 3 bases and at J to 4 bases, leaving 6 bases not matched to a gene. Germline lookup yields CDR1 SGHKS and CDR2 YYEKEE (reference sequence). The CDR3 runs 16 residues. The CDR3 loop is CASSSWTSGSSETQYF. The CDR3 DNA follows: TGTGCCAGCAGCTCCTGGACTAGCGGGAGTTCAGAGACCCAGTACTTC.

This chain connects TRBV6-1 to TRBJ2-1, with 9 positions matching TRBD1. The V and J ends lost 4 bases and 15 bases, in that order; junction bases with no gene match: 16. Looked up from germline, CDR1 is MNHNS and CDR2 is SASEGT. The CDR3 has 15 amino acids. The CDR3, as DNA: TGTGCCAGCAGTGGTTGGGACAGGGACAGCGCGATCAGGTTCTTC. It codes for CASSGWDRDSAIRFF.